Shown below are 25 T cell receptor beta chains from a single sample sequenced in a study of T cell responses to AZD1222 COVID-19 vaccine. Clones were sequenced by immunoSEQ multiplex PCR, and TCRdb holds only the in-frame ones, with some missing. The table includes about 100,000 clones, approximately 89% detected once. The sequenced sample was peripheral blood, obtained 28 days after the second AZD1222 dose. These receptors originate from an adult who received the AZD1222 COVID-19 vaccine.

V gene TRBV28 combines with J gene TRBJ2-3, with 11 nucleotides matching TRBD2. After removal of 3 bases from V and 15 bases from J, the junction contained 14 bases not matched to a gene. Germline CDR1 reads MDHEN; CDR2 reads SYDVKM. This CDR3 contains 15 residues. The CDR3 protein is CASSFRTSGGKPAYF. The CDR3 bases are TGTGCCAGCAGTTTTAGAACTAGCGGGGGAAAGCCGGCATATTTT.

This sequence joins TRBV28 and TRBJ2-1, with a possible D match to TRBD2 (12 bases). CDR3 length: 19 amino acids. Trimming removed 5 bases at V and 4 bases at J, with 27 bases between. Germline-derived CDR1 and CDR2 are MDHEN and SYDVKM. CDR3 loop: CASSPGQGASGRVYNEQFF. The CDR3 nucleotides read TGTGCCAGCAGTCCCGGACAGGGGGCTAGCGGGAGGGTTTACAATGAGCAGTTCTTC.

This clone was recorded once. CDR3 protein: CASSSGGVNTGELFF. CDR3 coding DNA: TGTGCCAGCAGCTCAGGGGGGGTCAACACCGGGGAGCTGTTTTTT. The rearrangement uses TRBV7-9 and TRBJ2-2; either TRBD1 or TRBD2 may supply D (7 bases each). The CDR3 loop spans 15 amino acids. V was shortened by 4 bases and J by 2 bases, with 11 bases between the two germline ends. Germline CDR1 reads SEHNR; CDR2 reads FQNEAQ (reference sequence).

About this clone: This sample also contains other DNA sequences that code for the same CDR3. The chain combines TRBV18 with TRBJ2-1; a weak D match, TRBD2 (6 bases). Germline lookup yields CDR1 KGHSH and CDR2 LQKENI. Trimming stripped 2 bases from V and 7 bases from J, with 6 bases between. The CDR3 contains 12 residues. DNA for the CDR3: TGTGCCAGCTCACCAGGGGGGAATGAGCAGTTCTTC. Its translation is CASSPGGNEQFF.

This rearrangement joins TRBV19 to TRBJ2-5; D may be TRBD1 (6 bases). This CDR3 contains 15 residues. Trimming left V 2 bases short and J 5 bases short, with 15 bases between. Germline assignment: CDR1 LNHDA and CDR2 SQIVND (reference sequence). The CDR3 DNA reads TGTGCCAGTAGTATATCGGCAGGGGCTATCGAGACCCAGTACTTC. It is translated as CASSISAGAIETQYF.

The rearrangement links TRBV19 to TRBJ1-1, with 10 bases matching TRBD1. The CDR3 length is 16 residues. V was clipped by 7 bases and J by 1 base; unmatched bases: 9. Germline-derived CDR1 and CDR2 are LNHDA and SQIVND (reference sequence). CDR3 in amino acids: CASNRRGQGSNTEAFF. The CDR3 coding sequence is TGTGCCAGTAACCGGAGGGGACAGGGGTCGAACACTGAAGCTTTCTTT.

V is TRBV7-9 and J is TRBJ1-1; D is perhaps TRBD1 (6 bases). Germline V CDR1 and CDR2: SEHNR, FQNEAQ (reference sequence). V was trimmed by 6 bases and J by 2 bases, leaving 13 bases between them. CDR3 length: 14 residues. CDR3 residues: CASSLGGFNTEAFF. CDR3 coding DNA: TGTGCCAGCAGTCTAGGGGGTTTTAACACTGAAGCTTTCTTT.

Regarding this clone: Other nucleotide sequences in the sample specify the same CDR3. V gene TRBV27 combines with J gene TRBJ2-7, with D unclear. There are 13 residues in the CDR3. Germline values: CDR1 MNHEY, CDR2 SMNVEV (reference sequence). The V and J ends lost 3 bases and 3 bases respectively, with 9 bases between them. The CDR3 region has the DNA TGTGCCAGCAGTTTTGGGATCGACTACGAGCAGTACTTC. This sequence encodes CASSFGIDYEQYF.

The rearrangement uses TRBV25-1 and TRBJ2-1; possible D gene TRBD1, 6 bases. The CDR3 totals 11 residues. The V and J ends lost 6 bases and 9 bases respectively, with 9 bases between them. CDR1 is MGHDK and CDR2 is SYGVNS in the germline V gene. The CDR3, as DNA: TGTGCCAGCAGACTAGGGGGTGAGCAGTTCTTC. Its translation is CASRLGGEQFF.

The V call is TRBV12-3 or TRBV12-4, the J call TRBJ1-2; D unclear. CDR3 length: 13 residues. V lost 4 bases to trimming and J lost 0 bases, with 6 bases between them. CDR3 sequence: CASSSRSNYGYTF. CDR3 bases: TGTGCCAGCAGTTCCAGGTCTAACTATGGCTACACCTTC.

This clone was seen more than once but under ten times. The V gene is TRBV25-1, the J gene TRBJ2-4, with TRBD2 matching over 14 bases. This CDR3 comprises 16 residues. Germline CDR1 MGHDK, CDR2 SYGVNS. Trimming took 4 bases from V and 8 from J; bases not matched to a gene: 7. The DNA of the CDR3 is TGTGCCAGCAGTGGAGGGACTAGCGGGAGAAGGGACATTCAGTACTTC. Protein sequence: CASSGGTSGRRDIQYF.

The CDR3 loop is CSASWTSSGADEQFF. The CDR3 bases are TGCAGTGCTAGTTGGACTAGCAGCGGGGCGGATGAGCAGTTCTTC. The gene calls are TRBV20-1 and TRBJ2-1; 8 bases align to TRBD2. The V segment lost 3 bases and the J segment 8 bases; nucleotides outside the gene matches: 12. Looked up from germline, CDR1 is DFQATT and CDR2 is SNEGSKA (reference sequence). There are 15 residues in the CDR3.

V is TRBV24-1 and J is TRBJ2-5; 10 bases align to TRBD1. Germline trimming cut 5 bases from V and 5 bases from J; bases unmatched to any gene: 7. CDR3 size: 15 residues. Germline V lookup: CDR1 KGHDR, CDR2 SFDVKD. In nucleotides, the CDR3 is TGTGCCACCAGTGTTGCTGACAGGGGGCAGGAGACCCAGTACTTC. Residues: CATSVADRGQETQYF.

The chain is built from TRBV6-1 and TRBJ2-7, with 10 bases fitting TRBD2. CDR3 length: 21 residues. Unmatched junction bases numbered 22, after V lost 2 bases and J lost 3 bases. Germline V gene sequence: CDR1 MNHNS, CDR2 SASEGT. CDR3 in DNA: TGTGCCAGCAGTGAAATCCCTTATTGGGAACGTAGCGGGAGGACTAACTACGAGCAGTACTTC. It translates to CASSEIPYWERSGRTNYEQYF.

The chain links TRBV7-8 to TRBJ2-5; D is uncertain. Germline loops: CDR1 SGHVS, CDR2 FQNEAQ. Trimming removed 3 bases at V and 1 base at J, with 6 bases between. CDR3 length: 13 residues. CDR3 region: CASSFWGQETQYF. The CDR3, as DNA: TGTGCCAGCAGCTTCTGGGGCCAAGAGACCCAGTACTTC.

The chain recombines TRBV6-5 with TRBJ2-3; D possibly corresponds to TRBD2 (5 bases). The V gene lost 2 bases and the J gene lost 4 bases, with 10 bases spanning the gap. The CDR3 is made up of 14 amino acids. Per germline, CDR1 MNHEY and CDR2 SVGAGI. The CDR3 reads CASSYGLAADTQYF. As DNA, the CDR3 is TGTGCCAGCAGTTACGGGCTAGCTGCAGATACGCAGTATTTT.

The chain links TRBV18 to TRBJ1-2; TRBD1 matches 10 bases. Per germline, CDR1 KGHSH and CDR2 LQKENI. The CDR3 has 19 amino acids. V lost 1 base to trimming and J lost 0 bases; unmatched junction nucleotides: 11. In DNA, the CDR3 is TGTGCCAGCTCACCACAGTTGGCGGACAGGGGGACCTCTAACTATGGCTACACCTTC. Amino acid sequence: CASSPQLADRGTSNYGYTF.

The chain recombines TRBV5-5 with TRBJ2-7; 10 positions match TRBD2. Germline assignment: CDR1 SGHKS and CDR2 YYEKEE (reference sequence). This CDR3 comprises 14 residues. Trimming took 4 bases from V and 6 from J; bases not matched to a gene: 7. The CDR3 sequence is CASSVIAGGGEQYF. DNA for the CDR3: TGTGCCAGCAGCGTTATAGCGGGAGGCGGCGAGCAGTACTTC.

This clone was seen just once. This chain links TRBV10-3 with TRBJ2-3; 7 bases line up with TRBD1. J gave up 3 bases and V 9 bases, and 9 bases lay outside the gene matches. CDR1 ENHRY and CDR2 SYGVKD come from the germline V gene. This CDR3 has 14 residues. DNA of the CDR3: TGTGCCATTTCCCTGACAGGGCAAACAGATACGCAGTATTTT. Protein product: CAISLTGQTDTQYF.

The chain couples TRBV29-1 to TRBJ2-3, with TRBD2 matching over 8 bases. V trimming: 4 bases; J trimming: 7 bases; junction bases outside the gene matches: 4. This CDR3 has 12 residues. The V gene's germline CDR1 is SQVTM and CDR2 ANQGSEA. Here the CDR3 reads CSVAAGGNTQYF. In DNA, the CDR3 is TGCAGCGTTGCTGCGGGAGGAAATACGCAGTATTTT.

V is TRBV2 and J is TRBJ2-7; weak D call: TRBD2 (6 bases). This CDR3 region has 11 residues. CDR1 is SNHLY and CDR2 is FYNNEI in the germline V gene. Deletions cut 10 bases from V and 4 bases from J, with 11 bases between. CDR3 coding DNA: TGTGCCACCGCCGCGGGGTACGAGCAGTACTTC. Translation gives CATAAGYEQYF.

The V call is TRBV5-1, the J call TRBJ2-5; D uncertain. Trimming took off 2 bases at V and 4 bases at J, with 6 bases between the two ends. From germline, CDR1 is SGHRS and CDR2 YFSETQ. CDR3 length: 12 amino acids. CDR3 nucleotide sequence: TGCGCCAGCAGCTTCCCAGGAGAGACCCAGTACTTC. This sequence encodes CASSFPGETQYF.

This clone was seen once. The V call is TRBV15, the J call TRBJ2-7, with 7 bases lining up with TRBD2. CDR1 and CDR2 (germline): LNHNV, YYDKDF (reference sequence). This CDR3 comprises 15 residues. V dropped 3 bases and J dropped 7; count of bases not matched to a gene: 12. In DNA form, the CDR3 reads TGTGCCACCAGCAGGGGGCGCGGGAGTCCCCGGGAGCAGTACTTC. Translated, it gives CATSRGRGSPREQYF.

The chain is built from TRBV3-1 (or the pseudogene TRBV3-2) and TRBJ2-5; 9 positions agree with TRBD1. J was trimmed by 5 bases and V by 6 bases; bases with no gene match: 7. Germline CDR1 LGHDT, CDR2 YNNKEL (reference sequence). The CDR3 runs 14 residues. The CDR3 here is CASSYTGTGETQYF. The CDR3 region has the DNA TGTGCCAGCAGTTACACCGGGACAGGGGAGACCCAGTACTTC.

The J gene is TRBJ2-7, the V gene TRBV18; TRBD1 matches at 10 bases. The germline V gene has CDR1 KGHSH and CDR2 LQKENI. The CDR3 extends over 14 amino acids. V shed 2 bases and J 4 bases; nucleotides not matched to a gene: 2. Here the CDR3 reads CASSPKGQGYEQYF. CDR3 DNA sequence: TGTGCCAGCTCACCAAAGGGACAGGGGTACGAGCAGTACTTC.